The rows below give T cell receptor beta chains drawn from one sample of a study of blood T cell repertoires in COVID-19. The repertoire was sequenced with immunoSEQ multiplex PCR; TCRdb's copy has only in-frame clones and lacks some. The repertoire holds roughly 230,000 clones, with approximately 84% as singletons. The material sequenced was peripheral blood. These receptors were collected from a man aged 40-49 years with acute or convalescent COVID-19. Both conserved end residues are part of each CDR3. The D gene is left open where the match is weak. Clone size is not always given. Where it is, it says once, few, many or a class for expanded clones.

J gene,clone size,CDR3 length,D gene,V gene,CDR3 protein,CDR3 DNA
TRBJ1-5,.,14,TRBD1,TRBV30,CAWSWTGMDQPQHF,TGTGCCTGGAGTTGGACAGGGATGGATCAGCCCCAGCATTTT
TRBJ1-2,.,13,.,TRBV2,CASRETGRDGYTF,TGTGCCAGCCGCGAAACAGGGAGGGATGGCTACACCTTC
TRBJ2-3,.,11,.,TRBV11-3,CASGTGDTQYF,TGTGCCAGCGGAACGGGAGATACGCAGTATTTT
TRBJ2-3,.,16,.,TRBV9,CASSVESGDGTDTQYF,TGTGCCAGCAGCGTAGAGTCCGGGGATGGCACAGATACGCAGTATTTT
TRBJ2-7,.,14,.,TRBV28,CASSSRGFVYEQYF,TGTGCCAGCTCTTCCCGGGGATTCGTTTACGAGCAGTACTTC
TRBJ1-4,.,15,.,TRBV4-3,CASSQVGDSNEKLFF,TGCGCCAGCAGCCAAGTAGGAGACAGTAATGAAAAACTGTTTTTT
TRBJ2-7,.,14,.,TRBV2,CASSYTGGMGEQYF,TGTGCCAGCAGTTACACCGGAGGAATGGGTGAGCAGTACTTC
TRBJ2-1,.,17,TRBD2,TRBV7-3,CASSPGGTSHSYNEQFF,TGTGCCAGCAGCCCCGGGGGGACTAGTCACTCCTACAATGAGCAGTTCTTC
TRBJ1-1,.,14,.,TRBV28,CASSLSGRNTEAFF,TGTGCCAGCAGTTTATCGGGTAGGAACACTGAAGCTTTCTTT
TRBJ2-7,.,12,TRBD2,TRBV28,CASSGRGSEQYF,TGTGCCAGTAGCGGGCGAGGGAGCGAGCAGTACTTC
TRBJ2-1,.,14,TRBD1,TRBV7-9,CASSRQGPDNEQFF,TGTGCCAGCAGTAGACAGGGGCCCGACAATGAGCAGTTCTTC
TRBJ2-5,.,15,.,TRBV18,CASSTSMGGQETQYF,TGTGCCAGCTCAACGTCTATGGGAGGCCAAGAGACCCAGTACTTC
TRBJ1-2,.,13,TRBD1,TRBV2,CASRDRLNYGYTF,TGTGCCAGCAGGGACAGGCTGAACTATGGCTACACCTTC
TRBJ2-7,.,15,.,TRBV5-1,CASSLLPTEKAEQYF,TGCGCCAGCAGCTTGCTTCCGACAGAAAAGGCCGAGCAGTACTTC
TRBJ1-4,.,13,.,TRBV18,CASSQGVREKLFF,TGTGCCAGCTCACAAGGGGTCCGGGAAAAACTGTTTTTT
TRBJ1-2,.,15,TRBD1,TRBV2,CASSGQGETRSGYTF,TGTGCCAGCAGTGGACAGGGAGAGACGCGTAGTGGCTACACCTTC
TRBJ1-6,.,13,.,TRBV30,CAWSPEGYGALHF,TGTGCCTGGAGTCCGGAGGGATATGGGGCCCTCCACTTT
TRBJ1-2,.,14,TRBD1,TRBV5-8,CASSLDTGDEGYTF,TGTGCCAGCAGCTTGGATACAGGGGATGAAGGCTACACCTTC
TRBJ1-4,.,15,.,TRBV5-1,CASSLEGRRDEKLFF,TGCGCCAGCAGCTTAGAGGGGAGGAGGGATGAAAAACTGTTTTTT
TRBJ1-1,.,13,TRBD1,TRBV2,CASGEDRVTEAFF,TGTGCCAGCGGAGAGGACAGGGTCACTGAAGCTTTCTTT
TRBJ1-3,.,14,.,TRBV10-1,CASRIMRPGNTIYF,TGCGCCAGCAGGATCATGCGTCCTGGAAACACCATATATTTT
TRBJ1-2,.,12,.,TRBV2,CASSGENYGYTF,TGTGCCAGCAGCGGAGAAAACTATGGCTACACCTTC
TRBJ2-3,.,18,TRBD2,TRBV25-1,CASSEWLAGGFGTDTQYF,TGTGCCAGCAGTGAATGGCTAGCGGGGGGGTTCGGCACAGATACGCAGTATTTT
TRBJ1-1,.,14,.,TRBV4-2,CASSSPGLFTEAFF,TGTGCCAGCAGCTCACCCGGACTATTCACTGAAGCTTTCTTT
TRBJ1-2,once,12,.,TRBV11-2,CASSLGGYGYTF,TGTGCCAGCAGCTTAGGAGGGTATGGCTACACCTTC
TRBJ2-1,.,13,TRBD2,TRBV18,CASSPPGGNEQFF,TGTGCCAGCTCACCACCGGGGGGGAATGAGCAGTTCTTC
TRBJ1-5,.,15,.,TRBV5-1,CASSQGGARNQPQHF,TGCGCCAGCAGCCAAGGGGGGGCACGGAATCAGCCCCAGCATTTT
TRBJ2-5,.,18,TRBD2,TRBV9,CASSKGLAGGILTETQYF,TGTGCCAGCAGCAAGGGACTAGCGGGGGGGATCCTCACAGAGACCCAGTACTTC
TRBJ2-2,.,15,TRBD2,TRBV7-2,CASSGGLAWAGELFF,TGTGCCAGCAGCGGGGGACTAGCATGGGCCGGGGAGCTGTTTTTT
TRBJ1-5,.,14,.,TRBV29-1,CSVEVNMRNQPQHF,TGCAGCGTTGAGGTTAACATGCGCAATCAGCCCCAGCATTTT
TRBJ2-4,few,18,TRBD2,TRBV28,CASSIGLAGGRAKNIQYF,TGTGCCAGCAGTATAGGACTAGCGGGGGGGAGGGCCAAAAACATTCAGTACTTC
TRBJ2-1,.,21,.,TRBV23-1,CASSHSELGQGVKRGDNEQFF,TGCGCCAGCAGTCATAGTGAATTGGGACAGGGAGTGAAGCGGGGGGACAATGAGCAGTTCTTC
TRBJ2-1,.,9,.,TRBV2,CASTSEQFF,TGTGCCAGCACTAGTGAGCAGTTCTTC
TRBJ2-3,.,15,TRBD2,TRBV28,CASRTSGGPRDTQYF,TGTGCCAGCAGAACTAGCGGGGGGCCCAGGGATACGCAGTATTTT
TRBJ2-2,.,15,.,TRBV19,CASSIFGYGFGELFF,TGTGCCAGTAGTATTTTCGGGTACGGATTCGGGGAGCTGTTTTTT
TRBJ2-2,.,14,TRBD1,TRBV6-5,CASRGQGEAGELFF,TGTGCCAGCAGAGGACAGGGAGAAGCCGGGGAGCTGTTTTTT
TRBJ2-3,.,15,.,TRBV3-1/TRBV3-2,CASSPDTSRRNTQYF,TGTGCCAGCAGCCCGGACACTTCCAGACGGAATACGCAGTATTTT
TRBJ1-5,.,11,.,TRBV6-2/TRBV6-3,CASSRSGPQHF,TGTGCCAGCAGCCGGTCAGGGCCCCAGCATTTT
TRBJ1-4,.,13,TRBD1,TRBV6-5,CASRRQGGEKLFF,TGTGCCAGCCGTAGACAGGGGGGTGAAAAACTGTTTTTT
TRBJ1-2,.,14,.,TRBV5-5,CASSPSRETYGYTF,TGTGCCAGCAGCCCAAGCAGGGAAACCTATGGCTACACCTTC
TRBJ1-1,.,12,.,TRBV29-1,CSVDNMNTEAFF,TGCAGCGTTGACAACATGAACACTGAAGCTTTCTTT
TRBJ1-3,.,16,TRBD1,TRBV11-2,CASSFKGTGTGNTIYF,TGTGCCAGCAGCTTTAAAGGGACAGGGACTGGAAACACCATATATTTT
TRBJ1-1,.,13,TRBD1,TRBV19,CASSTYRGTEAFF,TGTGCCAGTAGCACTTACAGGGGCACTGAAGCTTTCTTT
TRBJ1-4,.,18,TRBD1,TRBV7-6,CASSLDPHLQGPNEKLFF,TGTGCCAGCAGCTTAGATCCCCACTTACAGGGGCCTAATGAAAAACTGTTTTTT
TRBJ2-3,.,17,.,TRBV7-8,CASSFGVPSSTTDTQYF,TGTGCCAGCAGCTTCGGGGTCCCATCCTCCACCACAGATACGCAGTATTTT
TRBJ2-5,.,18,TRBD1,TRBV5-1,CASSRRIWTGTGQETQYF,TGCGCCAGCAGCCGGCGGATCTGGACAGGGACCGGGCAAGAGACCCAGTACTTC
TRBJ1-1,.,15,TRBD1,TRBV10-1,CASSALRQGGTEAFF,TGCGCCAGCAGTGCGTTGCGACAGGGCGGCACTGAAGCTTTCTTT
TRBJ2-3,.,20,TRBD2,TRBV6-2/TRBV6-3,CASSYSRERGGPGSTDTQYF,TGTGCCAGCAGTTACTCGAGAGAGCGGGGGGGCCCGGGGAGCACAGATACGCAGTATTTT
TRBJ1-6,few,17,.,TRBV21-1,CASSKPPKAGGNSPLHF,TGTGCCAGCAGCAAACCCCCAAAAGCAGGGGGGAATTCACCCCTCCACTTT